This T cell receptor beta chain was identified during a study of CD8+CD57+ T cells in acquired aplastic anemia. The V gene's germline CDR1 is SGHTA and CDR2 FQGTGA. The germline V and J ends were trimmed by 2 bases and 5 bases, with 12 bases remaining between them. The CDR3 has 14 amino acids. TCR beta VDJ and CDR3 profiling used genomic DNA as template. TCRdb redid the calling of the reads with MiXCR, one entry per CDR3 protein. This sample has fewer than 250,000 distinct CDR3 sequences, with about half found just once. Sequences were obtained from sorted CD4+, CD8+, or CD8+CD57+ T cells (not recorded which) from PBMCs. The chain is built from TRBV7-3 and TRBJ2-5, with a weak D call TRBD2 (6 bases). The clonotype originates from a human donor in good health, serving as a control. The CDR3 DNA reads TGTGCCAGCAGCTTACAGGCAGGGAGGGAGACCCAGTACTTC. As protein: CASSLQAGRETQYF.